The 20 T cell receptor beta chains listed next were all sequenced from one sample in a study of spatial heterogeneity in lung cancer. TCRdb re-analysed the 5' RACE reads in MiXCR, keeping a single row per CDR3 protein. The table has some 7,300 distinct CDR3 sequences, 15% to 20% seen once; the top ten hold roughly 18%. Documented time point: sample taken at primary tumor resection. Whole RNA came from tumor, nontumor lung or frozen PBMC and was sequenced without being sorted. This specimen consisted of PBMCs, obtained at surgery. Receptors were obtained from a female donor with early-stage non-small cell lung cancer.

By share, this clonotype counts as medium-sized. The chain recombines TRBV6-5 with TRBJ2-1; D is ambiguous. CDR1 is MNHEY, CDR2 SVGAGI, per germline. This CDR3 spans 12 amino acids. The ends were cut back, 6 bases at V and 7 bases at J, with 10 bases in the middle. In nucleotides, the CDR3 is TGTGCCAGCAGCTCCACTTTAAATGAGCAGTTCTTC. This sequence encodes CASSSTLNEQFF.

This clonotype is medium-sized. The V call is TRBV29-1, the J call TRBJ2-3; 9 nucleotides match TRBD2. This CDR3 is built from 14 residues. Germline V gene lookup returns CDR1 SQVTM and CDR2 ANQGSEA. Trimming took 4 bases from V and 3 from J; bases not matched to a gene: 5. The CDR3 DNA reads TGCAGCGTTGTGGCGGGGGGGCAAACAGATACGCAGTATTTT. Its protein product is CSVVAGGQTDTQYF.

This clonotype is large within its sample. V and J are TRBV19 and TRBJ1-1, with TRBD1 matching 8 bases. Trimming cost V 3 bases and J 1 base; bases outside gene matches: 1. This CDR3 is built from 14 residues. Germline V lookup: CDR1 LNHDA, CDR2 SQIVND (reference sequence). This CDR3 reads CASSIGTGNTEAFF. The CDR3 DNA follows: TGTGCCAGTAGTATCGGGACAGGGAACACTGAAGCTTTCTTT.

This rearrangement joins TRBV5-1 to TRBJ1-1; D unclear. Germline V gives CDR1 SGHRS, CDR2 YFSETQ. This CDR3 is built from 15 residues. Between the trimmed V and J ends, which lost 4 bases and 3 bases, there was a span of 16 bases. In DNA form, the CDR3 reads TGCGCCAGCAGCCTTGATACGGCTGGGTACACTGAAGCTTTCTTT. Residues: CASSLDTAGYTEAFF.

V usage is TRBV6-2 or TRBV6-3 and J usage is TRBJ2-1, with a tentative D call TRBD2 (6 bases). This CDR3 has 15 amino acids. Germline V CDR1 and CDR2: MNHEY, SVGEGT. V was cut by 1 base and J by 3 bases, with 10 bases left in between. As DNA, the CDR3 is TGTGCCAGCAGTTACTGGGTAGCGGACTACAATGAGCAGTTCTTC. It is translated as CASSYWVADYNEQFF.

There are a few counts of this clonotype. V is TRBV11-2 and J is TRBJ2-1; maybe TRBD1 (5 bases). This CDR3 has 16 amino acids. Germline V CDR1 and CDR2: SGHAT, FQNNGV. Trimming left V 4 bases short and J 5 bases short, with 18 bases between. CDR3 coding DNA: TGTGCCAGCAGCTGGATGCAGGGTAGGATGGACAATGAGCAGTTCTTC. Translation: CASSWMQGRMDNEQFF. Full variable domain (remainder filled in from reference TRBV11-2 and TRBJ2-1): EAGVAQSPRYKIIEKRQSVAFWCNPISGHATLYWYQQILGQGPKLLIQFQNNGVVDDSQLPKDRFSAERLKGVDSTLKIQPAKLEDSAVYLCASSWMQGRMDNEQFFGPGTRLTVL.

This clonotype was seen more than once but under ten times. The chain is built from TRBV7-9 and TRBJ1-1; a weak D match, TRBD1 (5 bases). Trimming removed 1 base at V and 3 bases at J, with 12 bases between. Germline assignment: CDR1 SEHNR and CDR2 FQNEAQ (reference sequence). The length of the CDR3 is 15 residues. CDR3 in DNA: TGTGCCAGCAGCTTAGTACAGGCGAGCGACACTGAAGCTTTCTTT. Its translation: CASSLVQASDTEAFF.

This clonotype is medium-sized. V and J are TRBV7-9 and TRBJ2-7, with unresolved D. CDR1 SEHNR and CDR2 FQNEAQ come from the germline V gene (reference sequence). Trimming removed 2 bases at V and 0 bases at J, with 14 bases between. CDR3 length: 16 amino acids. DNA of the CDR3: TGTGCCAGCAGCTTAATTGGGTGGGCCAGCTCCTACGAGCAGTACTTC. The encoded protein is CASSLIGWASSYEQYF.

By its share, this clonotype is medium-sized. This chain uses TRBV12-5 with TRBJ2-1; 12 nucleotides align to TRBD2. The ends lost 6 bases at V and 4 bases at J; junction bases unmatched: 4. CDR1 is LGHNT, CDR2 FRNRAP, per germline. This CDR3 is built from 15 residues. CDR3 sequence: CASGRTSGGYNEQFF. In DNA form, the CDR3 reads TGTGCTAGTGGGCGAACTAGCGGGGGGTACAATGAGCAGTTCTTC.

This chain joins TRBV27 and TRBJ1-5; D might be TRBD1 (5 bases). Trimming left V 1 base short and J 6 bases short, with 7 bases between. The CDR3 is 13 amino acids. Germline CDR1 is MNHEY and CDR2 is SMNVEV (reference sequence). The CDR3 spells CASSLFGTQPQHF. CDR3 coding DNA: TGTGCCAGCAGTTTATTTGGGACTCAGCCCCAGCATTTT.

There are many counts of this clonotype. The chain uses TRBV29-1 and TRBJ2-1, with 10 bases lining up with TRBD2. V was pared by 4 bases and J by 6 bases, with 3 bases of the junction left unmatched. The CDR3 is 13 amino acids. Germline V gene data show CDR1 as SQVTM and CDR2 as ANQGSEA. CDR3: CSVAAGGTNEQFF. CDR3 coding DNA: TGCAGCGTTGCAGCGGGAGGGACCAATGAGCAGTTCTTC.

On this clonotype: One end of the junction fails to match germline, which may point to a read error. The genes are TRBV7-7 and TRBJ2-5; the match to TRBD2 covers 10 bases. Germline values: CDR1 SSHAT, CDR2 FNYEAQ (reference sequence). The CDR3 spans 16 residues. CDR3 nucleotide sequence: TGTGCTAGCAGCTTAGGAGCGGGGGGGACCCAAGAGACCCAGTACTTC. Translating it yields CASSLGAGGTQETQYF.

The sample holds a few counts of this clonotype. V and J are TRBV28 and TRBJ1-2, with TRBD1 as a possible D gene (6 bases). The V end was cut by 1 base, the J end by 8 bases, with 17 bases between. CDR1 is MDHEN and CDR2 is SYDVKM in the germline V gene. The CDR3 runs 15 residues. CDR3 nucleotide sequence: TGTGCCAGCAGTTTATCCCGAAGGGGGAATCGGGGCTACACCTTC. This sequence encodes CASSLSRRGNRGYTF.

This clonotype was observed many times. This chain uses TRBV4-1 with TRBJ2-1, with 7 positions matching TRBD2. Germline V CDR1 and CDR2: MGHRA, YSYEKL. With 0 bases clipped from V and 4 bases from J, the junction kept 6 bases outside the gene matches. This CDR3 contains 16 residues. Here the CDR3 reads CASSQEYSGRYNEQFF. The CDR3 DNA reads TGCGCCAGCAGCCAAGAGTATAGCGGGCGATACAATGAGCAGTTCTTC.

This chain joins TRBV7-4 and TRBJ2-5, with D possibly being TRBD1 (5 bases). Trimming took 5 bases from V and 4 from J, leaving 8 bases between them. The CDR3 runs 12 residues. The germline V gene has CDR1 SGHVT and CDR2 SQSDAQ. The CDR3 loop reads CASSPQGETQYF. CDR3 nucleotide sequence: TGTGCCAGCAGCCCCCAGGGAGAGACCCAGTACTTC.

V is TRBV20-1 and J is TRBJ1-1, with TRBD1 matching 12 bases. Trimming cost V 6 bases and J 11 bases; bases outside gene matches: 4. Germline loops: CDR1 DFQATT, CDR2 SNEGSKA (reference sequence). The CDR3 spans 11 residues. CDR3: CSAPGQGAAFF. For the CDR3, the DNA is TGCAGTGCACCGGGACAGGGGGCTGCTTTCTTT.

This chain connects TRBV6-5 to TRBJ2-7; perhaps TRBD1 as D (6 bases). This CDR3 contains 14 residues. The V gene lost 5 bases and the J gene lost 3 bases, with 14 bases spanning the gap. CDR1 and CDR2 (germline): MNHEY, SVGAGI. The CDR3 DNA reads as TGTGCCAGCAGTATCAAGGGACACCTCTACGAGCAGTACGTC. Translating it yields CASSIKGHLYEQYV.

This clonotype turned up a few times. V usage is TRBV2 and J usage is TRBJ2-1; a possible D gene is TRBD1 (6 bases). Germline loops: CDR1 SNHLY, CDR2 FYNNEI. Between the trimmed V and J ends, which lost 7 bases and 8 bases, there was a span of 21 bases. This CDR3 is 15 amino acids long. CDR3 region: CASTPPDRIGDEQFF. As DNA, the CDR3 is TGTGCCAGCACCCCCCCAGACAGGATTGGGGATGAGCAGTTCTTC.

This clonotype is judged medium-sized. The J gene is TRBJ2-1, the V gene TRBV6-5; no definite D call. The V end lost 0 bases, the J end lost 6 bases, and 9 bases lay between the germline ends. Per the germline V gene, CDR1 is MNHEY and CDR2 is SVGAGI. This CDR3 is built from 14 residues. DNA for the CDR3: TGTGCCAGCAGTTACTCGAGCCCCCCCAATGAGCAGTTCTTC. Its translation: CASSYSSPPNEQFF.

This clonotype counts as medium-sized. CDR3 protein: CASSHRLNTEAFF. In DNA form, the CDR3 reads TGTGCCAGCAGCCATCGATTGAACACTGAAGCTTTCTTT. The chain uses TRBV3-1 and TRBJ1-1; no reliable D call. The V end was cut by 3 bases, the J end by 0 bases, with 5 bases between. CDR1 and CDR2 (germline): LGHDT, YNNKEL (reference sequence). The CDR3 sequence is 13 residues long.